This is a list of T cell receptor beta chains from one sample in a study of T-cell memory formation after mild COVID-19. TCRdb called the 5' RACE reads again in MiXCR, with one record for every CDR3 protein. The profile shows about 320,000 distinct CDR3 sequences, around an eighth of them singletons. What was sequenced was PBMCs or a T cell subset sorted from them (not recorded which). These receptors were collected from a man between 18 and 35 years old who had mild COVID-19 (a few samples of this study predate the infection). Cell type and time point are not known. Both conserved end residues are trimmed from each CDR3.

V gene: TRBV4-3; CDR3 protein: ASSQDPELAGGPEYNEQF
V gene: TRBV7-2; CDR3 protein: ASSLAPVLRDRWGQLVELF
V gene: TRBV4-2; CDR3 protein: ASSPIRGRAPTNEKLF
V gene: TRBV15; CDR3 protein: ATSRGGQFNEKLF
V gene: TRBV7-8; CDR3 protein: ASSSPWGLAFNEQF
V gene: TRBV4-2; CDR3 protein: ASSQSSGTTETGELF
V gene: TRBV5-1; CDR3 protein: ASSLAANSQETQY
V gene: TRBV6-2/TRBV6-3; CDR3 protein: ASSLVTVYNEQF
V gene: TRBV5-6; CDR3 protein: ASSLKGRIMETQY
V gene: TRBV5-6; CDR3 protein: ASSLGQGFQPQH
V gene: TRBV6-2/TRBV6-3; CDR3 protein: ASTPGGQAF
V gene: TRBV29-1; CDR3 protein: GAGGSKTQY
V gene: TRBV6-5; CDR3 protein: ASSPNRHQETQY
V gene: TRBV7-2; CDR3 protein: ASSLNTAGQF
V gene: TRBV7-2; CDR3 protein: ASSLSVIGGYT
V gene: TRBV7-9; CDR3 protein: ASSGGNNEQF
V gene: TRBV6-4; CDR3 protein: ASSDQYGELF
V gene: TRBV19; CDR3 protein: ASSQRTGALWEDIPGYSNQPQH
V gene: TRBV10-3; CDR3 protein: AISESSANTEAF
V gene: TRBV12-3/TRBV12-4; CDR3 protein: ASSVNRGQKETQY
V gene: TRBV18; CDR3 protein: ASSPRDTRNTEAF
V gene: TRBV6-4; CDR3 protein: ASSGDRGPENTEAF
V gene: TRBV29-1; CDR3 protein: SVPQGNNEQF